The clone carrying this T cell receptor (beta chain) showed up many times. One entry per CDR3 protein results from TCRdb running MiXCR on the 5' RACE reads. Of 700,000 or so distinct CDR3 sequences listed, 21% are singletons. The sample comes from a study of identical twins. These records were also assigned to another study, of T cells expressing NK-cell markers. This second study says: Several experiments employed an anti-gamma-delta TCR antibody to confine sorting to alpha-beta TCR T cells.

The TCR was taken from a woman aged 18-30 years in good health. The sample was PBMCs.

The CDR3 DNA follows: TGCAGCGTTGACGGGGGCACAGATACGCAGTATTTT. Its protein product is CSVDGGTDTQYF. The chain links TRBV29-1 to TRBJ2-3, with D maybe TRBD2 (5 bases). Germline loops: CDR1 SQVTM, CDR2 ANQGSEA. The CDR3 covers 12 residues. Trimming cost V 3 bases and J 1 base, with 5 bases left between them.